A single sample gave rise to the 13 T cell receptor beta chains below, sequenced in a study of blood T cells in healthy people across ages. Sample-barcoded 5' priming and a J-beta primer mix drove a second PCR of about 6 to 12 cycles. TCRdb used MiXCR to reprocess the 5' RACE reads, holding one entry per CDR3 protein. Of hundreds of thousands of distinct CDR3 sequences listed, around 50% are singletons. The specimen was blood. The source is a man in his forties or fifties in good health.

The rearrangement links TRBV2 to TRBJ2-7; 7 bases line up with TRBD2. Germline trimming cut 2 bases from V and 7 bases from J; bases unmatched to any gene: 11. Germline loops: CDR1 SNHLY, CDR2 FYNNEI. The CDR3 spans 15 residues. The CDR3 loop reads CASSEIPSGYNEQYF. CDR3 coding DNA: TGTGCCAGCAGTGAAATCCCTAGCGGCTACAATGAGCAGTACTTC.

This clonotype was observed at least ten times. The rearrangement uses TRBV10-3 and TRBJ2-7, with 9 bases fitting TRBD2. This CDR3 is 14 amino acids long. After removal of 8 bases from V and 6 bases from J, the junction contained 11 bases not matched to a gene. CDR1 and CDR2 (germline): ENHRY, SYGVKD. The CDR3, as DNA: TGTGCCATCGGCCTAGCGGGATGGGGCGGCGAGCAGTACTTC. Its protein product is CAIGLAGWGGEQYF.

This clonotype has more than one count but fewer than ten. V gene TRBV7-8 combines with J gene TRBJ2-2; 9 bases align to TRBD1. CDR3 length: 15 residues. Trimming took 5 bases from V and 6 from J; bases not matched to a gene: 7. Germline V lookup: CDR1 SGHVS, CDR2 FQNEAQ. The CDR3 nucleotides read TGTGCCAGCAGCCGACAGGGGGGGATTGCCGGGGAGCTGTTTTTT. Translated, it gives CASSRQGGIAGELFF. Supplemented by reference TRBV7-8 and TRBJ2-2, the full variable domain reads GAGVSQSPRYKVAKRGQDVALRCDPISGHVSLFWYQQALGQGPEFLTYFQNEAQLDKSGLPSDRFFAERPEGSVSTLKIQRTQQEDSAVYLCASSRQGGIAGELFFGEGSRLTVL.

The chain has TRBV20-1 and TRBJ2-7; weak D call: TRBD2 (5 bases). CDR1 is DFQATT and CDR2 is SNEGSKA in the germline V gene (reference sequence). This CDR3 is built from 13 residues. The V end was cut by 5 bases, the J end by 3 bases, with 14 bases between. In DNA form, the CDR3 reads TGCAGTGCTGTCCGGGAAGAAAACTACGAGCAGTACTTC. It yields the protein CSAVREENYEQYF.

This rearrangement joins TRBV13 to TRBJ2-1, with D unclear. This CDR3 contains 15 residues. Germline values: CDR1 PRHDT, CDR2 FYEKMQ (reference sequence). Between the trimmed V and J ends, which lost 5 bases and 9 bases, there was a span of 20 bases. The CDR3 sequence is CASSARRAGRSEQFF. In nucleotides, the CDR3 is TGTGCCAGCAGCGCCCGCCGGGCCGGACGCTCTGAGCAGTTCTTC.

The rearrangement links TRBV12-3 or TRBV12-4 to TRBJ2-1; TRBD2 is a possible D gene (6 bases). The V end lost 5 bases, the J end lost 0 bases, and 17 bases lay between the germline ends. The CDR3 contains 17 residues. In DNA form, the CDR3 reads TGTGCCAGCAGTCCGCGACGGGAGCCGAGCTCCTACAATGAGCAGTTCTTC. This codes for CASSPRREPSSYNEQFF.

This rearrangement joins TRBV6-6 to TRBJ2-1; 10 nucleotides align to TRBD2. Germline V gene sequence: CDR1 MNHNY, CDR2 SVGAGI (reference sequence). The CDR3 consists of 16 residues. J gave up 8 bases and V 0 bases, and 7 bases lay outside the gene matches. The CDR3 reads CASSYSPSGSGHEQFF. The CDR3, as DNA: TGTGCCAGCAGTTACTCCCCTAGCGGGAGTGGGCATGAGCAGTTCTTC.

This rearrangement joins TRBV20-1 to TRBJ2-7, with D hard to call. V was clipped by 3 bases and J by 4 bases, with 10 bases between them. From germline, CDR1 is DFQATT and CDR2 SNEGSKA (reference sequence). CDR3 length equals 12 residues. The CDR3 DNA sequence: TGCAGTGCTAGCTATTCGCGTTACGAGCAGTACTTC. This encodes CSASYSRYEQYF.

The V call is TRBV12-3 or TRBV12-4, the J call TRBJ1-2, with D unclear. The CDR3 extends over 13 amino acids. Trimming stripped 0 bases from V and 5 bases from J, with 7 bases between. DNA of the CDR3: TGTGCCAGCAGTTTAGCCGCGGGTTATGGCTACACCTTC. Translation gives CASSLAAGYGYTF.

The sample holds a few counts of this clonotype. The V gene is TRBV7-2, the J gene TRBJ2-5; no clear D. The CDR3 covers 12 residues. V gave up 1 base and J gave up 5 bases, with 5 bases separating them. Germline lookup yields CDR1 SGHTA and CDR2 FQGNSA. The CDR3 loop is CASSLEMETQYF. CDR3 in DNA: TGTGCCAGCAGCTTAGAAATGGAGACCCAGTACTTC.

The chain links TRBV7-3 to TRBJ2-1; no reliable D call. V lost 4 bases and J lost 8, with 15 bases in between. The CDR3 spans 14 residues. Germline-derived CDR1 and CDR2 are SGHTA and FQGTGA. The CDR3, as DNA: TGTGCCAGCAGCTCCGTGCAGTCCGGCGATGAGCAGTTCTTC. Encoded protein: CASSSVQSGDEQFF.

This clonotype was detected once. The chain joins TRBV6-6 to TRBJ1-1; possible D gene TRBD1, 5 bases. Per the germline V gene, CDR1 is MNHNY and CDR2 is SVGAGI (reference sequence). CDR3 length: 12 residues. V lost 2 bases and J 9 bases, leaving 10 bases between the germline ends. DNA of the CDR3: TGTGCCAGCAGTTACACGGGGACTAAAGCTTTCTTT. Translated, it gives CASSYTGTKAFF.

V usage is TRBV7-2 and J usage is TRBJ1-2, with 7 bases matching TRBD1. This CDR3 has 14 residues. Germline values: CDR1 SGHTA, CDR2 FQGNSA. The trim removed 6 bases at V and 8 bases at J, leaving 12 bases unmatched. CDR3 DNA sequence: TGTGCCAGCAGTAGTAACAGGGGTGGCGGGGGCTACACCTTC. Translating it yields CASSSNRGGGGYTF.